The T cell receptor beta chain under discussion was sequenced for a study of blood T cell repertoires in COVID-19. V gave up 6 bases and J gave up 1 base, with 15 bases separating them. The CDR3 runs 15 residues. Germline loops: CDR1 LNHDA, CDR2 SQIVND (reference sequence). The assay was immunoSEQ multiplex PCR, and TCRdb's table has in-frame clones only and misses some. Among 35,000 to 50,000 clones listed, roughly nine tenths were seen once. Sequenced material: peripheral blood. The source of this sequence is a man aged 45-60 years with active COVID-19. V usage is TRBV19 and J usage is TRBJ1-1; D is perhaps TRBD1 (5 bases). The CDR3 region has the DNA TGTGCCAGTAGGGCCAGGGAAATGACGAACACTGAAGCTTTCTTT. Amino acid sequence: CASRAREMTNTEAFF.